This TCR beta chain was obtained from a study of breast tumors, draining lymph nodes, adjacent tissues. TCRdb called the multiplex PCR reads again in MiXCR, with one record for every CDR3 protein. The sample yields 200,000 to 300,000 distinct CDR3 sequences, around 30% seen once. This clonotype was detected a few times. This CDR3 spans 15 amino acids. V was trimmed by 0 bases and J by 4 bases, leaving 13 bases between them. The germline V gene encodes CDR1 MNHEY and CDR2 SVGAGI. Samples came from axillary lymph nodes draining the breast cancer. The receptor was derived from a female donor with breast cancer. Some clones in this sample may be carry-over from other donors' samples. The specimen sequenced was axillary lymph node tissue. V and J are TRBV6-5 and TRBJ2-7; TRBD2 might be the D (5 bases). The CDR3: CASSYSSGIIYEQYF. The CDR3 region has the DNA TGTGCCAGCAGTTACTCAAGCGGAATTATATACGAGCAGTACTTC.